Listed below are T cell receptor beta chains from one sample, sequenced in a study of cytomegalovirus exposure and HLA in healthy donors. TCRdb keeps only in-frame clones here, not all; method: immunoSEQ multiplex PCR. The repertoire holds roughly 140,000 clones, with roughly 75% as singletons. Sequencing was carried out using PBMCs. These receptors came from a man in his late teens or twenties in good health and CMV-seronegative. Both conserved end residues are trimmed from each CDR3.

v_call	j_call	cdr3_aa
TRBV18	TRBJ2-5	ASSPSSETQY
TRBV6-5	.	ASSPRQDMYEQY
TRBV10-1	TRBJ2-3	ASSGSYTDTQY
TRBV7-9	TRBJ2-3	SSSLQGTDTQY
TRBV19	TRBJ2-3	ASSMVSVGDTQY
TRBV7-9	TRBJ2-1	ASSLELAGLGEQF
TRBV10-3	TRBJ2-1	AISGGTLYNEQF
TRBV15	TRBJ1-1	ATSRVEGTGVTEAF
TRBV10-3	TRBJ1-2	AISAPQTGANYGYT
TRBV10-3	TRBJ2-2	AISVAGAWTGELF
TRBV30	TRBJ2-2	AWGGRGRRTGELF
TRBV7-9	TRBJ1-5	ASSKQGASNQPQH
TRBV5-1	TRBJ2-3	ASSSGTSGSRSTDTQY
TRBV14	TRBJ2-5	ASSPSHSGGEETQY
TRBV5-8	TRBJ2-7	ASSPGAGAYEQY
TRBV5-1	TRBJ2-5	ASSFPAGEETQY
TRBV6-5	TRBJ2-4	ASSYLPGSPNIQY
TRBV15	TRBJ2-3	ATSNRLAGTSTDTQY
TRBV9	TRBJ2-3	ASNPGGTATDTQY
TRBV7-2	TRBJ2-1	ASSPGGRPPNEQF
TRBV2	TRBJ1-5	ASSDLVVRVNQPQH
TRBV9	TRBJ1-2	ASSSRGGEYGYT
TRBV27	TRBJ2-7	ASSLPERPYEQC
TRBV10-1	TRBJ1-1	ASRGEGDRAF
TRBV5-6	TRBJ1-1	ASSQNTEAF
TRBV28	TRBJ2-7	ASSLFTGGIYEQY
TRBV2	TRBJ2-3	ASIPIAGVDTQY
TRBV5-1	TRBJ1-6	ASSPGTDNSPLH
TRBV28	TRBJ1-2	ASRRAIQGMGYT
TRBV6-1	TRBJ1-2	ASSEGVGSTVHGYT
TRBV4-3	TRBJ2-7	ASSQEASRSYEQY
TRBV2	TRBJ2-3	ASNNQLAPTDTQY
TRBV29-1	TRBJ2-1	SVEVVGNEQF
TRBV6-5	TRBJ2-7	ASSFRLAGGYEQY
TRBV6-5	TRBJ1-2	ASSHGTVGYT
TRBV10-3	TRBJ1-1	AISEGLMNTEAF
TRBV9	TRBJ2-2	ASSGDSGELF
TRBV5-1	TRBJ1-1	ASSRWQGPGDTEAF
TRBV27	TRBJ2-5	ASSSRLANGGKPQETQY
TRBV27	TRBJ1-2	ASSRGGQGALSIGYT
TRBV28	TRBJ1-2	ASSLNSGDYT
TRBV27	TRBJ2-1	ASSLTGLAVNEQF
TRBV7-9	TRBJ2-5	ASSSPPEQETQY
TRBV6-5	TRBJ1-2	ASSPGTGSGYT
TRBV27	TRBJ1-3	ASHGPGSGNTIY
TRBV7-2	TRBJ2-2	ASSPVRAGELF
TRBV9	TRBJ1-2	ASSSQRESYGYT
TRBV10-2	TRBJ2-3	ASSESGGGRVTDTQY